The clone carrying this T cell receptor (beta chain) was observed many times. Its antigen is still unknown. The data originate from a study of regulatory T cells in long-lasting Graves disease. Losses at the gene ends were 2 bases for V and 0 bases for J; bases not matched to a gene: 12. This CDR3 is built from 19 residues. Germline lookup yields CDR1 KGHDR and CDR2 SFDVKD. Time point defined: newly diagnosed GD, antithyroid drugs for less than 3 months. The TCR library was prepared using RNA isolated from PBMCs. CDR3 regions were amplified by Arm-PCR using iRepertoire HTBI primers to build TCR beta libraries. TCRdb analysed the multiplex PCR reads with MiXCR anew, one entry per CDR3 protein. The repertoire includes 440,000 or so distinct CDR3 sequences, approximately 15% of them detected once, and approximately 15% sits in the top ten. Study-wide points: Persistent disease preferred TRBV28, TRBJ1-2 and TRBJ2-5; new disease, TRBV20-1 and TRBJ2-1.

In addition, the sample was reused for a study of T cells in Graves' hyperthyroidism and ophthalmopathy. That paper adds: Pregnant or lactating patients were excluded, as were those with uncontrolled infection or other autoimmune disease. TCR CDR3 regions were first amplified by RT-PCR with HTBI primers. A model using 13 V-J features told ophthalmopathy apart from stable hyperthyroidism.

This receptor was obtained from a woman under 40 with Graves disease. The chain combines TRBV24-1 with TRBJ1-1, with 9 bases that match TRBD1. The starting material was peripheral blood mononuclear cells (PBMCs), obtained at new diagnosis, from a patient treated with antithyroid drugs. Written as DNA, the CDR3 is TGTGCCACCAGTGATTCCCCCGGGACAGGGATCCCCCTGAACACTGAAGCTTTCTTT. Protein: CATSDSPGTGIPLNTEAFF.